The 28 T cell receptor beta chains in this list originate from one sample, sequenced in a study of blood T cells in healthy people across ages. A second roughly 6 to 11 cycle PCR used barcoded and J-beta primers. TCRdb called the 5' RACE reads again in MiXCR, with one record for every CDR3 protein. The data contain about 650,000 distinct CDR3 sequences, approximately 30% of them singletons. Sequencing was performed on blood. The receptor set was obtained from a woman aged 80 or older in good health.

This rearrangement joins TRBV2 to TRBJ2-1; the D call may be TRBD1 or TRBD2 (5 bases each). Germline CDR1 reads SNHLY; CDR2 reads FYNNEI. V lost 1 base, J lost 15 bases, and 22 bases lay in between. The CDR3 covers 15 residues. The CDR3 DNA follows: TGTGCCAGCAGTGAAGGCCTCTTTCGGGGCAATCAGCTGTTCTTC. It yields the protein CASSEGLFRGNQLFF.

This clonotype has a handful of counts. CDR3 residues: CASSLLGAAGELFF. CDR3 DNA sequence: TGCGCCAGCAGCTTGCTGGGGGCGGCCGGGGAGCTGTTTTTT. The rearrangement uses TRBV5-1 and TRBJ2-2; weak D call: TRBD1 (6 bases). The CDR3 runs to 14 residues. Trimming removed 1 base from V and 6 bases from J, with 10 bases in between. CDR1 is SGHRS and CDR2 is YFSETQ in the germline V gene.

This clonotype was recorded many times. The chain has TRBV5-1 and TRBJ2-1; 11 positions agree with TRBD1. This CDR3 contains 15 residues. V lost 4 bases, J lost 6 bases, and 6 bases stayed unmatched. The germline CDR1 and CDR2 sequences are SGHRS and YFSETQ. CDR3 region: CASSSRTGGRNEQFF. CDR3 nucleotides: TGCGCCAGCAGCAGCCGGACAGGGGGCCGCAATGAGCAGTTCTTC.

There are a few counts of this clonotype. The V and J genes are TRBV12-3 or TRBV12-4 and TRBJ2-2; 9 bases align to TRBD1. The CDR3 consists of 15 residues. V was pared by 8 bases and J by 5 bases, with 9 bases of the junction left unmatched. The CDR3 loop is CASETGTGSTGELFF. CDR3 bases: TGTGCCAGCGAGACCGGGACAGGGAGTACCGGGGAGCTGTTTTTT.

This rearrangement joins TRBV5-1 to TRBJ2-2; 14 bases line up with TRBD2. Losses at the gene ends were 3 bases for V and 5 bases for J; bases not matched to a gene: 9. This CDR3 is 18 amino acids long. The germline V gene has CDR1 SGHRS and CDR2 YFSETQ. The CDR3 bases are TGCGCCAGCAGCTCCACTGGACTAGCGGGGGGCAGGACCGGGGAGCTGTTTTTT. It specifies CASSSTGLAGGRTGELFF.

A remark on this clonotype: This may come from a read error, since a much larger clone is one base off. The CDR3 DNA follows: TGTGCCAGCAGCCCAGACGGGGGGCAAGAGACCCAGAACTTC. Protein sequence: CASSPDGGQETQNF. The chain uses TRBV2 and TRBJ2-5, with D perhaps TRBD2 (7 bases). Germline CDR1 and CDR2: SNHLY and FYNNEI. CDR3 length: 14 amino acids.

A remark on this clonotype: This sequence may be a read error, since a much larger clone differs from it by one base. The chain uses TRBV9 and TRBJ1-1; no firm D call. The CDR3 runs 15 residues. The V end lost 6 bases, the J end lost 3 bases, and 18 bases lay between the germline ends. CDR1 is SGDLS and CDR2 is YYNGEE in the germline V gene. CDR3 sequence (DNA): TGTGCCAGCAACGCACCCGGGTCCAGGTACACTGAAGCTTTCTTT. Translation gives CASNAPGSRYTEAFF.

This clonotype was seen ten or more times. The chain is built from TRBV20-1 and TRBJ2-1, with D possibly being TRBD1 or TRBD2 (6 bases each). V lost 3 bases and J 7 bases, leaving 13 bases between the germline ends. CDR3 length: 13 amino acids. Germline V lookup: CDR1 DFQATT, CDR2 SNEGSKA (reference sequence). CDR3 nucleotide sequence: TGCAGTGCTAGGGGGGGCCCGAGTAATGAGCAGTTCTTC. It is translated as CSARGGPSNEQFF.

In its sample, this clonotype was seen many times. The chain has TRBV27 and TRBJ2-5, with D perhaps matching TRBD1 (6 bases). CDR3 length equals 14 residues. The V gene's germline CDR1 is MNHEY and CDR2 SMNVEV (reference sequence). Trimming removed 2 bases from V and 1 base from J, with 8 bases in between. The CDR3 DNA sequence: TGTGCCAGCAGTTTACTGGGGGCCCAAGAGACCCAGTACTTC. Translation gives CASSLLGAQETQYF.

The chain has TRBV6-5 and TRBJ2-2; tentative D call: TRBD2 (6 bases). This CDR3 is built from 15 residues. The V end was cut by 6 bases, the J end by 4 bases, with 15 bases between. Germline loops: CDR1 MNHEY, CDR2 SVGAGI. CDR3 sequence: CASRLFGRGTGELFF. The CDR3 bases are TGTGCCAGCAGACTCTTCGGGAGAGGCACCGGGGAGCTGTTTTTT.

There are many counts of this clonotype. This sequence joins TRBV9 and TRBJ2-1, with D tentatively TRBD1 or TRBD2 (5 bases each). This CDR3 comprises 13 residues. Trimming cost V 1 base and J 9 bases, with 11 bases left between them. Looked up from germline, CDR1 is SGDLS and CDR2 is YYNGEE. The CDR3 spells CASSVSSGTEQFF. DNA for the CDR3: TGTGCCAGCAGCGTAAGCTCAGGGACTGAGCAGTTCTTC.

The table lists this clonotype with many counts. The rearrangement uses TRBV7-9 and TRBJ2-7, with D maybe TRBD2 (6 bases). V was trimmed by 3 bases and J by 3 bases, leaving 12 bases between them. The CDR3 contains 14 residues. In germline, CDR1 is SEHNR, CDR2 FQNEAQ (reference sequence). CDR3 protein: CASSFSTRGYEQYF. Written as DNA, the CDR3 is TGTGCCAGCAGCTTTTCGACTAGGGGCTACGAGCAGTACTTC.

V and J are TRBV7-2 and TRBJ2-1; TRBD1 might be the D (7 bases). The CDR3 sequence is 14 residues long. Germline CDR1 reads SGHTA; CDR2 reads FQGNSA. V shed 5 bases and J shed 10 bases, with 18 bases lying between them. The CDR3 sequence is CASSPYTQGGEQFF. CDR3 DNA sequence: TGTGCCAGCAGCCCATACACGCAGGGGGGCGAGCAGTTCTTC. Using reference TRBV7-2 and TRBJ2-1 for the parts outside the CDR3, the full variable domain is GAGVSQSPSNKVTEKGKDVELRCDPISGHTALYWYRQSLGQGLEFLIYFQGNSAPDKSGLPSDRFSAERTGGSVSTLTIQRTQQEDSAVYLCASSPYTQGGEQFFGPGTRLTVL.

This clonotype was picked up many times. This sequence joins TRBV7-2 and TRBJ2-6; no firm D call. With 5 bases removed from V and 0 bases from J, the gap between germline ends came to 8 bases. Germline V gives CDR1 SGHTA, CDR2 FQGNSA. This CDR3 spans 15 amino acids. The CDR3 DNA follows: TGTGCCAGCAGCGCCCGAAGCTCTGGGGCCAACGTCCTGACTTTC. Residues: CASSARSSGANVLTF. Combining the CDR3 with reference TRBV7-2 and TRBJ2-6 gives the whole variable domain GAGVSQSPSNKVTEKGKDVELRCDPISGHTALYWYRQSLGQGLEFLIYFQGNSAPDKSGLPSDRFSAERTGGSVSTLTIQRTQQEDSAVYLCASSARSSGANVLTFGAGSRLTVL.

This clonotype was counted ten times or more. The gene calls are TRBV29-1 and TRBJ2-7; 11 bases are a match to TRBD1. Losses at the gene ends were 7 bases for V and 4 bases for J; bases not matched to a gene: 3. The CDR3 covers 12 residues. Germline-derived CDR1 and CDR2 are SQVTM and ANQGSEA. CDR3 nucleotide sequence: TGCAGCGCGGGACAGGGGGAGTACGAGCAGTACTTC. Protein sequence: CSAGQGEYEQYF.

The genes are TRBV20-1 and TRBJ2-3; 9 bases map to TRBD2. The CDR3 runs 15 residues. Germline CDR1 DFQATT, CDR2 SNEGSKA (reference sequence). The junction had 8 bases not matched to a gene; V was cut back by 0 bases and J by 7 bases. The CDR3 sequence: CSARDPLAGRNTQYF. CDR3 sequence (DNA): TGCAGTGCTAGAGACCCTCTAGCGGGACGGAATACGCAGTATTTT.

This clonotype was seen only a few times. This chain links TRBV30 with TRBJ2-3; 7 positions agree with TRBD2. The junction had 7 bases not matched to a gene; V was cut back by 3 bases and J by 1 base. Germline V gene lookup returns CDR1 GTSNPN and CDR2 SVGIG (reference sequence). The CDR3 totals 15 residues. The CDR3 DNA reads as TGTGCCTGGAGGGCTGCGGGGGAGGGCACAGATACGCAGTATTTT. It encodes CAWRAAGEGTDTQYF. The whole variable domain, filled in from reference TRBV30 and TRBJ2-3, reads SQTIHQWPATLVQPVGSPLSLECTVEGTSNPNLYWYRQAAGRGLQLLFYSVGIGQISSEVPQNLSASRPQDRQFILSSKKLLLSDSGFYLCAWRAAGEGTDTQYFGPGTRLTVL.

Notes on this clonotype: With a much larger clone just one base away, this may be a read error. The chain recombines TRBV7-6 with TRBJ2-7, with unresolved D. The CDR3 covers 14 residues. Deletions cut 2 bases from V and 7 bases from J, with 15 bases between. The V gene's germline CDR1 is SGHVS and CDR2 FNYEAQ. In nucleotides, the CDR3 is TGTGCCAGCAGCTTAAGCCACGCATACAATGAGCAGTACTTC. It encodes CASSLSHAYNEQYF.

Details on this clonotype: A read error may account for a junction end that differs from germline. The chain couples TRBV7-9 to TRBJ2-3, with 9 positions matching TRBD2. The CDR3 sequence is 16 residues long. Germline V gene data show CDR1 as SEHNR and CDR2 as FQNEAQ (reference sequence). The DNA of the CDR3 is TGTGCCGGCAGCATAAGTAGCGGGGGCAGCACAGATACGCAGTATTTT. This encodes CAGSISSGGSTDTQYF.

Many counts were recorded for this clonotype. The V call is TRBV7-8, the J call TRBJ1-2, with D perhaps matching TRBD1 (6 bases). The germline V gene encodes CDR1 SGHVS and CDR2 FQNEAQ. This CDR3 comprises 19 residues. The V end was cut by 1 base, the J end by 0 bases, with 21 bases between. The chain's CDR3 is CASSLVNPGGGKANYGYTF. CDR3 coding DNA: TGTGCCAGCAGCTTAGTAAACCCGGGAGGGGGTAAAGCTAACTATGGCTACACCTTC. Variable domain in full (rest from reference TRBV7-8 and TRBJ1-2): GAGVSQSPRYKVAKRGQDVALRCDPISGHVSLFWYQQALGQGPEFLTYFQNEAQLDKSGLPSDRFFAERPEGSVSTLKIQRTQQEDSAVYLCASSLVNPGGGKANYGYTFGSGTRLTVV.

The rearrangement joins TRBV10-2 to TRBJ1-5; the D is unclear. Trimming left V 3 bases short and J 1 base short, with 4 bases between. The CDR3 has 13 amino acids. Germline CDR1 reads WSHSY; CDR2 reads SAAADI. DNA for the CDR3: TGCGCCAGCAGTGACCTGAGCAATCAGCCCCAGCATTTT. Its translation is CASSDLSNQPQHF.

A remark on this clonotype: No conserved phenylalanine or tryptophan ends this CDR3, so it is likely a read error. This chain connects TRBV28 to TRBJ2-5; no clear D gene. Judging by the DNA end, TRBJ2-7 fits better; the J call may be wrong. CDR3 length: 13 residues. Germline loops: CDR1 MDHEN, CDR2 SYDVKM. CDR3 residues: CASSSLFPYEQYC. DNA of the CDR3: TGTGCCAGCAGTTCACTATTCCCGTACGAGCAGTACTGC.

This clonotype has more than one count but fewer than ten. The chain uses TRBV3-1 and TRBJ1-2; 9 bases agree with TRBD1. Trimming at V came to 6 bases and at J to 4 bases, leaving 6 bases not matched to a gene. From germline, CDR1 is LGHDT and CDR2 YNNKEL (reference sequence). CDR3 size: 14 residues. The CDR3 sequence: CASRGQGFLYGYTF. The CDR3 coding sequence is TGTGCCAGCAGGGGACAGGGTTTCCTCTATGGCTACACCTTC.

The J gene is TRBJ1-2, the V gene TRBV7-2; 8 bases are a match to TRBD1. Germline CDR1 is SGHTA and CDR2 is FQGNSA. V shed 0 bases and J 5 bases; nucleotides not matched to a gene: 8. This CDR3 has 16 residues. The CDR3 DNA is TGTGCCAGCAGCTTAGCCTCTACCGGGACAGGTTATGGCTACACCTTC. Its translation: CASSLASTGTGYGYTF.

This clonotype has only a few counts. The chain is built from TRBV6-1 and TRBJ1-5, with 8 bases that match TRBD1. The length of the CDR3 is 15 residues. The V gene end was trimmed by 6 bases and the J gene end by 7 bases; junction bases not matched to a gene: 11. Germline-derived CDR1 and CDR2 are MNHNS and SASEGT. CDR3 nucleotides: TGTGCCAGCAGAGGGACAGGCGGGGGGGGACAGCCCCAGCATTTT. It yields the protein CASRGTGGGGQPQHF.

This clonotype was detected many times. The rearrangement uses TRBV24-1 and TRBJ2-1; the D is unclear. The CDR3 totals 15 residues. V was pared by 3 bases and J by 5 bases, with 13 bases between. Germline CDR1 is KGHDR and CDR2 is SFDVKD. The CDR3 reads CATSDRVAVNNEQFF. The CDR3 region has the DNA TGTGCCACCAGTGATCGCGTAGCCGTAAACAATGAGCAGTTCTTC.

This clonotype was counted at least ten times. The chain employs TRBV7-2 and TRBJ1-2; D remains ambiguous. V dropped 2 bases and J dropped 4 bases, with 5 bases sitting between them. CDR3 length equals 12 residues. CDR1 is SGHTA, CDR2 FQGNSA, per germline. The CDR3 here is CASSLKGYGYTF. In DNA, the CDR3 is TGTGCCAGCAGCTTAAAGGGCTATGGCTACACCTTC. The complete variable domain, with remaining parts taken from reference TRBV7-2 and TRBJ1-2, reads GAGVSQSPSNKVTEKGKDVELRCDPISGHTALYWYRQSLGQGLEFLIYFQGNSAPDKSGLPSDRFSAERTGGSVSTLTIQRTQQEDSAVYLCASSLKGYGYTFGSGTRLTVV.

With respect to this clonotype: A clone one base away is much larger, so this may be a read error. This chain uses TRBV5-1 with TRBJ1-5, with 7 bases that match TRBD1. The length of the CDR3 is 16 residues. Germline V gene data show CDR1 as SGHRS and CDR2 as YFSETQ. V shed 4 bases, J shed 1 base, and the junction held 8 bases outside the gene matches. The CDR3 loop is CASSPGGTESNQPQHF. The DNA of the CDR3 is TGCGCCAGCAGCCCAGGAGGGACAGAGAGCAATCAGCCCCAGCATTTT. The entire variable domain, with the rest obtained from reference TRBV5-1 and TRBJ1-5, is as follows: KAGVTQTPRYLIKTRGQQVTLSCSPISGHRSVSWYQQTPGQGLQFLFEYFSETQRNKGNFPGRFSGRQFSNSRSEMNVSTLELGDSALYLCASSPGGTESNQPQHFGDGTRLSIL.